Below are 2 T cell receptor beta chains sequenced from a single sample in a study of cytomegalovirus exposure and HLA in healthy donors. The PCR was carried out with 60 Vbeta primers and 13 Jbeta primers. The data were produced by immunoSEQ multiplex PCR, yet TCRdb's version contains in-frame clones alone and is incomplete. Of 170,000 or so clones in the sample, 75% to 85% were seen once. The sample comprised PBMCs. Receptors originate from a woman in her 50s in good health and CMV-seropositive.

This chain's CDR3 is CASSFGLGGSTDTQYF. The DNA of the CDR3 is TGTGCCAGCAGCTTCGGACTAGGGGGGAGCACAGATACGCAGTATTTT. The chain has TRBV9 and TRBJ2-3, with D possibly TRBD2 on 7 matching bases. V was trimmed by 4 bases and J by 0 bases, leaving 15 bases between them. Per the germline V gene, CDR1 is SGDLS and CDR2 is YYNGEE. The CDR3 extends over 16 amino acids.

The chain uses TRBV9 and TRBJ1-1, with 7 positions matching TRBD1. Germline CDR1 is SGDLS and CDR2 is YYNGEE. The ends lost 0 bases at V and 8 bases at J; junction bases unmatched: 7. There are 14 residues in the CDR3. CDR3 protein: CASSVGRGPTEAFF. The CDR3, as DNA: TGTGCCAGCAGCGTAGGAAGGGGGCCTACGGAAGCTTTCTTT. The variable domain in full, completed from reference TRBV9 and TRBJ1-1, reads DSGVTQTPKHLITATGQRVTLRCSPRSGDLSVYWYQQSLDQGLQFLIQYYNGEERAKGNILERFSAQQFPDLHSELNLSSLELGDSALYFCASSVGRGPTEAFFGQGTRLTVV.